The 18 T cell receptor beta chains listed next were all sequenced from one sample in a study of CD8 T cells in Susac syndrome. With random hexamers, 0.5 to 1 ug RNA was reverse transcribed. TCRdb re-derived calls from the immunoSEQ multiplex PCR reads in MiXCR, one entry per CDR3 protein. The sample contains about 49,000 distinct CDR3 sequences, 90% to 95% of which appear only once. Specimen: CD8+ T cells from PBMCs. The receptors were sampled from a human donor in good health.

The rearrangement links TRBV2 to TRBJ1-5, with D hard to call. CDR1 and CDR2 from the germline V gene are SNHLY and FYNNEI. The CDR3 is made up of 11 amino acids. Trimming took 6 bases from V and 11 from J, leaving 11 bases between them. Here the CDR3 reads CASSATQAQHF. CDR3 nucleotides: TGTGCCAGCAGCGCTACCCAGGCCCAGCATTTT.

This rearrangement joins TRBV11-2 to TRBJ2-1, with TRBD2 matching 8 bases. This CDR3 is 17 amino acids long. Germline lookup yields CDR1 SGHAT and CDR2 FQNNGV. V dropped 1 base and J dropped 3; count of bases not matched to a gene: 8. In DNA, the CDR3 is TGTGCCAGCAGCTTAGCGTTCGCGGGAGGAATCTACAATGAGCAGTTCTTC. Protein sequence: CASSLAFAGGIYNEQFF.

The J gene is TRBJ2-5, the V gene TRBV29-1, with D unresolved. Germline V gene data show CDR1 as SQVTM and CDR2 as ANQGSEA. The CDR3 runs to 15 residues. The V end lost 0 bases, the J end lost 1 base, and 12 bases lay between the germline ends. In nucleotides, the CDR3 is TGCAGCGTTGAAGACACAGTGAGATTCCAAGAGACCCAGTACTTC. Protein product: CSVEDTVRFQETQYF.

CDR3 bases: TGCGCCAGCAGCCTCCTAGCGGGAGAGATCGAGCAGTACTTC. It encodes CASSLLAGEIEQYF. The chain combines TRBV5-1 with TRBJ2-7, with 10 bases matching TRBD2. There are 14 residues in the CDR3. Germline V CDR1 and CDR2: SGHRS, YFSETQ. Trimming at V came to 4 bases and at J to 6 bases, leaving 7 bases not matched to a gene.

Here the CDR3 DNA reads TGTGCCAGCAGGGGAGGCACAGATACGCAGTATTTT. It yields the protein CASRGGTDTQYF. This chain uses TRBV27 with TRBJ2-3; TRBD2 might be the D (5 bases). V dropped 6 bases and J dropped 1 base, with 5 bases sitting between them. The CDR3 is 12 amino acids. Germline V gene data show CDR1 as MNHEY and CDR2 as SMNVEV (reference sequence).

The rearrangement joins TRBV29-1 to TRBJ2-5; D could derive from TRBD1 or TRBD2 (5 bases each). Trimming took 1 base from V and 3 from J, leaving 18 bases between them. This CDR3 has 16 amino acids. Germline CDR1 is SQVTM and CDR2 is ANQGSEA. CDR3 nucleotides: TGCAGCGTTGAAGTTGGGGACGCTGGGAGTAAAGAGACCCAGTACTTC. Protein sequence: CSVEVGDAGSKETQYF.

In DNA form, the CDR3 reads TGTGCCAGCGGGCGGACAGGCCAAGAGACCCAGTACTTC. It specifies CASGRTGQETQYF. The chain joins TRBV27 to TRBJ2-5, with 7 positions matching TRBD1. The CDR3 totals 13 residues. Germline V gene lookup returns CDR1 MNHEY and CDR2 SMNVEV (reference sequence). V was clipped by 8 bases and J by 1 base; unmatched bases: 4.

V is TRBV5-1 and J is TRBJ2-5, with 8 bases aligning to TRBD2. This CDR3 region has 16 residues. Trimming took 3 bases from V and 6 from J; bases not matched to a gene: 13. Germline CDR1 is SGHRS and CDR2 is YFSETQ. CDR3 amino acids: CASSWGKSGRLKTQYF. CDR3 DNA sequence: TGCGCCAGCAGCTGGGGCAAGAGCGGGAGACTGAAGACCCAGTACTTC.

The table lists this clonotype with a count of one. J is TRBJ2-1 and V is TRBV27, with D possibly matching TRBD1 (5 bases). V dropped 3 bases and J dropped 7 bases, with 10 bases sitting between them. This CDR3 region has 13 residues. CDR1 is MNHEY, CDR2 SMNVEV, per germline (reference sequence). CDR3 nucleotides: TGTGCCAGCAGTTTGTACCAGGGAAATGAGCAGTTCTTC. It yields the protein CASSLYQGNEQFF.

The rearrangement links TRBV6-5 to TRBJ2-5; 10 bases line up with TRBD2. V shed 0 bases and J 5 bases; nucleotides not matched to a gene: 6. The CDR3 sequence is 16 residues long. Germline-derived CDR1 and CDR2 are MNHEY and SVGAGI. CDR3 amino acids: CASSYSEREGEETQYF. Written as DNA, the CDR3 is TGTGCCAGCAGTTACTCGGAGCGGGAGGGAGAGGAGACCCAGTACTTC.

The chain has TRBV6-5 and TRBJ2-1; 11 bases align to TRBD2. V dropped 6 bases and J dropped 7; count of bases not matched to a gene: 5. From germline, CDR1 is MNHEY and CDR2 SVGAGI. The CDR3 length is 14 residues. Written as DNA, the CDR3 is TGTGCCAGCAGCCAGGGGACTAGCGGTAATGAGCAGTTCTTC. Amino acids: CASSQGTSGNEQFF.

CDR3 sequence: CASSIIRPGTSVRNEQFF. DNA for the CDR3: TGCGCCAGCAGTATAATTCGTCCCGGGACTAGCGTGAGAAATGAGCAGTTCTTC. V usage is TRBV23-1 and J usage is TRBJ2-1; 10 nucleotides align to TRBD2. TRBV23-1 qualifies as an ORF whose function is uncertain. CDR3 length equals 18 residues. V lost 5 bases to trimming and J lost 7 bases; unmatched junction nucleotides: 17.

V usage is TRBV18 and J usage is TRBJ1-2; D is unresolved. CDR3 length: 13 amino acids. Germline V gene lookup returns CDR1 KGHSH and CDR2 LQKENI. V lost 3 bases and J 5 bases, leaving 10 bases between the germline ends. CDR3 DNA: TGTGCCAGCTCACCCGGCGGCTCTTATGGCTACACCTTC. Protein product: CASSPGGSYGYTF.

V gene TRBV7-9 combines with J gene TRBJ2-1; 10 bases are a match to TRBD1. There are 17 residues in the CDR3. V was pared by 4 bases and J by 5 bases, with 11 bases of the junction left unmatched. Per germline, CDR1 SEHNR and CDR2 FQNEAQ (reference sequence). The CDR3 protein is CASSSPWVGQGNNEQFF. In nucleotides, the CDR3 is TGTGCCAGCAGCTCACCCTGGGTGGGACAGGGGAACAATGAGCAGTTCTTC.

V is TRBV5-5 and J is TRBJ2-7; D remains unclear. This CDR3 comprises 11 residues. Germline loops: CDR1 SGHKS, CDR2 YYEKEE (reference sequence). Trimming shortened V by 3 bases and J by 3 bases, and 4 bases separated the two germline ends. This CDR3 is CASSSNYEQYF. The CDR3 bases are TGTGCCAGCAGCTCCAACTACGAGCAGTACTTC. Drawing the rest from reference TRBV5-5 and TRBJ2-7, the complete variable domain is DAGVTQSPTHLIKTRGQQVTLRCSPISGHKSVSWYQQVLGQGPQFIFQYYEKEERGRGNFPDRFSARQFPNYSSELNVNALLLGDSALYLCASSSNYEQYFGPGTRLTVT.

This chain joins TRBV20-1 and TRBJ1-2; 9 nucleotides line up with TRBD1. CDR1 and CDR2 (germline): DFQATT, SNEGSKA (reference sequence). V gave up 1 base and J gave up 7 bases; unmatched junction bases: 10. This CDR3 is 15 amino acids long. The CDR3 coding sequence is TGCAGTGCTAGAGCCTTCGAGACAGGGGGTGGTGGCTACACCTTC. This sequence encodes CSARAFETGGGGYTF.

The chain recombines TRBV23-1 with TRBJ1-1, with TRBD1 as a possible D gene (6 bases). TRBV23-1 is an ORF; its function is uncertain. V lost 4 bases, J lost 3 bases, and 18 bases lay in between. The CDR3 contains 16 residues. This chain's CDR3 is CASSPTYRAHYTEAFF. Here the CDR3 DNA reads TGCGCCAGCAGTCCAACCTACAGGGCCCACTACACTGAAGCTTTCTTT.

The rearrangement joins TRBV20-1 to TRBJ2-7, with TRBD2 as a possible D gene (6 bases). Germline V gene data show CDR1 as DFQATT and CDR2 as SNEGSKA (reference sequence). V was clipped by 1 base and J by 6 bases, with 16 bases between them. This CDR3 has 14 residues. CDR3 nucleotides: TGCAGTGCTAGAGGCTACACGGGAGTGTTCGAGCAGTACTTC. Translating it yields CSARGYTGVFEQYF.